One T cell receptor (beta chain) is described in this entry. No antigen is known for it. It was with a sample-barcoded 5' primer and a J-beta primer mix that a second PCR of roughly 7 to 11 cycles was run. One entry per CDR3 protein, called by TCRdb with MiXCR from the 5' RACE reads. The sample lists approximately 1.5 million distinct CDR3 sequences, roughly a third occurring once. This sample stems from a study of blood T cells in healthy people across ages. Study-wide points: Measured against age, TCR beta diversity per million T cells decreased in a roughly linear manner. The unknown donor CMV status may have confounded expanded clonotype changes.

V dropped 5 bases and J dropped 4; count of bases not matched to a gene: 6. Germline V gene data show CDR1 as SGHTA and CDR2 as FQGNSA. There are 15 residues in the CDR3. Sequenced: blood. The clonotype was recovered from a woman aged 30 to 39 in good health. This chain links TRBV7-2 with TRBJ2-3, with 10 bases matching TRBD1. The CDR3 bases are TGTGCCAGCAGCCTAAGAGGACAGGGGGCAGATACGCAGTATTTT. Residues: CASSLRGQGADTQYF.